The rows below give T cell receptor beta chains drawn from one sample of a study of molecular identifiers for immune sequencing clone quantification. TCRdb recomputed calls from the PCR reads with MiXCR, one row per CDR3 protein. Of 10,000 or so distinct CDR3 sequences in the sample, 20% to 25% were seen once. Specimen: naive CD8+ T cells from blood, with Jurkat cell RNA spiked in. These receptors were obtained from a human donor in good health. Some libraries in this study had Jurkat cell RNA spiked in. Each CDR3 is given with its conserved first and last residue. D genes are given only for firm matches. For some rows the clone size is stated as once, few or many, or as a class when expanded; others skip it.

15,TRBV6-4,-,TRBJ2-2,-,CAGSKLAGVPGELFF,TGTGCCGGCAGTAAGCTGGCAGGGGTGCCCGGGGAGCTGTTTTTT
18,TRBV29-1,-,TRBJ2-2,medium-sized,CSVEDLLSRDKNTGELFF,TGCAGCGTTGAAGATCTTCTTTCCCGCGACAAGAACACCGGGGAGCTGTTTTTT
16,TRBV20-1,-,TRBJ2-5,-,CSARSRRILYQETQYF,TGCAGTGCTAGGTCCCGACGGATCCTGTACCAAGAGACCCAGTACTTC
14,TRBV20-1,TRBD1,TRBJ1-1,medium-sized,CSASRTGSNTEAFF,TGCAGTGCTAGTCGGACAGGGTCGAACACTGAAGCTTTCTTT
13,TRBV27,TRBD1,TRBJ1-2,few,CASSFTGGNGYTF,TGTGCCAGCAGTTTTACAGGGGGCAATGGCTACACCTTC
15,TRBV7-8,TRBD1,TRBJ2-7,-,CASSSLTGGLNEQYF,TGTGCCAGCAGCTCCTTGACAGGGGGCTTAAACGAGCAGTACTTC
14,TRBV27,TRBD2,TRBJ2-1,-,CASESGGSYNEQFF,TGTGCCAGCGAAAGCGGGGGATCCTACAATGAGCAGTTCTTC
15,TRBV27,TRBD1,TRBJ2-1,few,CASSTGTGLYNEQFF,TGTGCCAGCAGTACCGGGACAGGCCTATACAATGAGCAGTTCTTC
13,TRBV27,-,TRBJ1-1,many,CASSPQGEPEAFF,TGTGCCAGCAGTCCGCAGGGCGAGCCTGAAGCTTTCTTT
15,TRBV6-5,TRBD1,TRBJ1-2,few,CASSYRGRVDYGYTF,TGTGCCAGCAGTTACAGGGGGCGCGTTGACTATGGCTACACCTTC
17,TRBV5-5,-,TRBJ1-2,many,CASSLWVLRETNYGYTF,TGTGCCAGCAGCTTGTGGGTCCTCCGGGAAACAAACTATGGCTACACCTTC
16,TRBV3-1,-,TRBJ1-1,many,CASSQQIRGENTEAFF,TGTGCCAGCAGCCAACAGATTAGGGGGGAGAACACTGAAGCTTTCTTT
16,TRBV6-5,-,TRBJ2-3,-,CTSSYLEAGPTDTRYF,TGTACCAGCAGTTACTTGGAGGCAGGACCCACAGATACGCGGTATTTT
17,TRBV6-2/TRBV6-3,TRBD2,TRBJ2-5,medium-sized,CASVRGTRASPRETQYF,TGTGCCAGCGTAAGGGGGACTAGAGCCAGTCCCCGGGAGACCCAGTACTTC
16,TRBV6-2/TRBV6-3,-,TRBJ2-7,few,CAGRAITGTPTYEQYF,TGTGCCGGCAGAGCCATAACCGGGACACCTACCTACGAGCAGTACTTC
16,TRBV7-8,-,TRBJ2-2,many,CASSLASKGATGELFF,TGTGCCAGCAGCTTAGCCTCCAAAGGGGCGACCGGGGAGCTGTTTTTT
12,TRBV28,-,TRBJ2-1,few,CASSSPPDEQFF,TGTGCCAGCAGTTCCCCGCCGGATGAGCAGTTCTTC
15,TRBV11-2,TRBD2,TRBJ2-1,medium-sized,CASSQTGTSFIEQFF,TGTGCCAGCAGCCAAACCGGGACTAGCTTTATTGAGCAGTTCTTC
17,TRBV11-2,-,TRBJ2-1,medium-sized,CASSLDVGRASYNEQFF,TGTGCCAGCAGCTTAGACGTGGGACGGGCCTCCTACAATGAGCAGTTCTTC
15,TRBV4-3,-,TRBJ2-6,medium-sized,CASSQARGGANVLTF,TGCGCCAGCAGCCAAGCGCGTGGAGGGGCCAACGTCCTGACTTTC
13,TRBV24-1,-,TRBJ2-2,many,CATSAIGTGELFF,TGTGCCACCAGTGCCATTGGGACCGGGGAGCTGTTTTTT
16,TRBV4-3,-,TRBJ1-4,few,CASSQDRGRGGEKLFF,TGCGCCAGCAGCCAAGATCGGGGCAGGGGCGGTGAAAAACTGTTTTTT
15,TRBV4-3,TRBD1,TRBJ2-3,medium-sized,CASSPRDRVTDTQYF,TGCGCCAGCAGCCCCCGGGACAGGGTGACAGATACGCAGTATTTT
14,TRBV7-2,-,TRBJ2-5,-,CASSLEQGWEPPYF,TGTGCCAGCAGCTTAGAACAGGGATGGGAGCCCCCGTACTTC
16,TRBV13,TRBD2,TRBJ2-1,many,CASSSIAGASYNEQFF,TGTGCCAGCAGCTCTATAGCGGGGGCGTCCTACAATGAGCAGTTCTTC
14,TRBV6-5,-,TRBJ2-5,once,CASSYLSGVEPQYF,TGTGCCAGCAGTTACCTTAGCGGAGTGGAGCCCCAGTACTTC